This TCR beta chain was found in a study of T cell responses to AZD1222 COVID-19 vaccine. Study-level results: Unmutated variant regions are reportedly targeted by nearly half of spike-specific TCRs. Just six people given AZD1222 tested seropositive at baseline. Samples come after the peak T cell response, not at day 14.

The CDR3 is 16 amino acids. Germline-derived CDR1 and CDR2 are MDHEN and SYDVKM. V lost 5 bases and J 0 bases, leaving 15 bases between the germline ends. TCRdb keeps only in-frame clones here, not all; method: immunoSEQ multiplex PCR. The data show roughly 110,000 clones, about nine tenths seen once. Concerning this clone: Its antigen remains unknown.

The receptor's source is an adult who received the AZD1222 COVID-19 vaccine. The sample consisted of peripheral blood, taken 28 days after the second AZD1222 dose. V is TRBV28 and J is TRBJ2-3, with D tentatively TRBD1 or TRBD2 (5 bases each). CDR3 protein: CASSHVGTASTDTQYF. For the CDR3, the DNA is TGTGCCAGCAGTCACGTAGGGACGGCTAGCACAGATACGCAGTATTTT.